These T cell receptor beta chains were read from a single sample in a study of blood T cell repertoires in COVID-19. Repertoires were generated with immunoSEQ multiplex PCR, while TCRdb's copy carries only in-frame clones and drops some. The sample has about 260,000 clones, approximately 90% seen once. The sequencing input was PBMCs or T cells enriched from blood (not recorded which). The source is a woman aged 25 to 45 with acute COVID-19. Both conserved end residues are part of each CDR3. A D gene is named only where the DNA matches it firmly. Not every row has a clone size; where given, it reads once, few, many or a size class.

CDR3nt	CDR3aa	abundance	d_gene	v_gene	j_gene
TGTGCCAGCAGCCAGGGGGCCCTTGGGGATACGCAGTATTTT	CASSQGALGDTQYF	-	TRBD1	TRBV2	TRBJ2-3
TGTGCCAGCAGCATCAGGGGGCTGCACCCGAACACCGGGGAGCTGTTTTTT	CASSIRGLHPNTGELFF	few	TRBD1	TRBV9	TRBJ2-2
TGTGCCAGCAGCCCAGGAGGAAGATTCACAGATACGCAGTATTTT	CASSPGGRFTDTQYF	-	-	TRBV7-9	TRBJ2-3
TGCAGCGTCGGAGGACTAGATTTTTACAATGAGCAGTTCTTC	CSVGGLDFYNEQFF	-	TRBD2	TRBV29-1	TRBJ2-1
TGTGCCAGCAGCTTAGCAGGTAGCTTCTACAATGAGCAGTTCTTC	CASSLAGSFYNEQFF	once	-	TRBV7-2	TRBJ2-1
TGTGCCAGCAGCTTAGAGGTTGCGGGAAGCTATGAGCAGTTCTTC	CASSLEVAGSYEQFF	-	-	TRBV7-8	TRBJ2-1
TGCAGCGGCGGGACTTCATATGGCTACACCTTC	CSGGTSYGYTF	once	-	TRBV29-1	TRBJ1-2
TGTGCCAGCAGCCAAGGGACTAGCGGAGCCCTAGCCAAAAACATTCAGTACTTC	CASSQGTSGALAKNIQYF	-	TRBD2	TRBV3-1/TRBV3-2	TRBJ2-4
TGCAGCGTTGTCGACAGGGGAAGCTCCTACGAGCAGTACTTC	CSVVDRGSSYEQYF	few	TRBD1	TRBV29-1	TRBJ2-7
TGTGCCAGCAGTTCCGGGAAGGGACAGGGGGTCTACGAGCAGTACTTC	CASSSGKGQGVYEQYF	-	TRBD1	TRBV6-5	TRBJ2-7
TGTGCCAGCAGCACAGGTGGGATTCTTACCAACAATGAGCAGTTCTTC	CASSTGGILTNNEQFF	-	-	TRBV9	TRBJ2-1
TGTGCCAGCAGAGCCAGAGGCCTTAGCGGGAGTAGGGCCTACGAGCAGTACTTC	CASRARGLSGSRAYEQYF	once	TRBD2	TRBV3-1/TRBV3-2	TRBJ2-7
TGCGCCAGCAGCAAAGAAGCGCTCTCGCTTGCAGATACGCAGTATTTT	CASSKEALSLADTQYF	-	-	TRBV5-1	TRBJ2-3
TGTGCCAGTAGTACTAGCGGGAGTAACTACAATGAGCAGTTCTTC	CASSTSGSNYNEQFF	-	TRBD2	TRBV19	TRBJ2-1
TGTGCCAGCAGCTCCGCCTACGAGCAGTACTTC	CASSSAYEQYF	few	-	TRBV11-2	TRBJ2-7
TGTGCCAGTAGTATCGGGACAGGGGAATACGAGCAGTACTTC	CASSIGTGEYEQYF	-	TRBD1	TRBV19	TRBJ2-7
TGCGCCAGCAGCATAGAGCCCGAATTCCCCACAGATACGCAGTATTTT	CASSIEPEFPTDTQYF	-	-	TRBV5-1	TRBJ2-3
TGTGCCAGTAGTATAGCTAGGGGCCTGAAGCGGGAGGGCCTCTACAATGAGCAGTTCTTC	CASSIARGLKREGLYNEQFF	-	TRBD2	TRBV19	TRBJ2-1
TGTGCCAGCAGACCTCGCCCGACAAATTCCTACGAGCAGTACTTC	CASRPRPTNSYEQYF	-	-	TRBV6-5	TRBJ2-7
TGTGCCAGCAGTACCGGGACAGGGGCTCGCGAGCAGTACTTC	CASSTGTGAREQYF	-	TRBD1	TRBV28	TRBJ2-7
TGTGCCAGCAGCTTGGACAGGGGTACCAACACTGAAGCTTTCTTT	CASSLDRGTNTEAFF	-	TRBD1	TRBV5-4	TRBJ1-1
TGTGCCAGCAGTGAACGGTTTTACAATGAGCAGTTCTTC	CASSERFYNEQFF	-	-	TRBV2	TRBJ2-1
TGTGCCAGCAGGGGACAGGGGTCAGCCAACTATGGCTACACCTTC	CASRGQGSANYGYTF	once	TRBD1	TRBV28	TRBJ1-2
TGCGCCAGCAGCCAAGGACACAGGGGGGCATGGGACGAGCAGTACTTC	CASSQGHRGAWDEQYF	few	TRBD1	TRBV4-1	TRBJ2-7
TGTGCCAGCAGCGCCCTAGGGACTAGCGGGAGAGATACGCAGTATTTT	CASSALGTSGRDTQYF	-	TRBD2	TRBV9	TRBJ2-3
TGTGCCAGTAGTATAAGCGGCAATAGCAATCAGCCCCAGCATTTT	CASSISGNSNQPQHF	-	-	TRBV19	TRBJ1-5
TGTGCCAGCAGTTTACCTGGACAGACGAACACCGGGGAGCTGTTTTTT	CASSLPGQTNTGELFF	-	-	TRBV28	TRBJ2-2
TGCAGCGTGAGGTACACCGAAACGCAGTTCTTC	CSVRYTETQFF	-	-	TRBV29-1	TRBJ2-1
TGCGCCAGCAGCTTGGAGACTAGCGGAGCCTACGAGCAGTACTTC	CASSLETSGAYEQYF	few	TRBD2	TRBV5-1	TRBJ2-7
TGTGCCACGCGAGGACAGGGCTACGAGCAGTACTTC	CATRGQGYEQYF	-	TRBD1	TRBV28	TRBJ2-7
TGTGCCAGAAGCCAGGGACAGGGGGCAACTGAAGCTTTCTTT	CARSQGQGATEAFF	-	TRBD1	TRBV5-3	TRBJ1-1
TGCGCCAGCAGCCTCGAAGAGTACTATGGCTACACCTTC	CASSLEEYYGYTF	once	-	TRBV5-1	TRBJ1-2
TGTGCCAGCATGGCAGCGGGAGGATACAATGAGCAGTTCTTC	CASMAAGGYNEQFF	-	TRBD2	TRBV28	TRBJ2-1
TGTGCCAGCAGCGGCGCCGGGACTAGCTTTAAAAATGAGCAGTTCTTC	CASSGAGTSFKNEQFF	-	TRBD2	TRBV7-2	TRBJ2-1
TGCGCCAGCAGCATGTCTAGCGGGTTTTTCTCCACAGATACGCAGTATTTT	CASSMSSGFFSTDTQYF	-	TRBD2	TRBV5-1	TRBJ2-3
TGTGCCAGCAGTTTAAGACAGGGGAATACTCAGCCCCAGCATTTT	CASSLRQGNTQPQHF	-	TRBD1	TRBV28	TRBJ1-5
TGCGCCAGCAGCCGGACAGCTGAAGCCAAAAACATTCAGTACTTC	CASSRTAEAKNIQYF	once	-	TRBV5-1	TRBJ2-4
TGTGCCAGCAGACCATCATACCTGGGCCCGGAAGAGACCCAGTACTTC	CASRPSYLGPEETQYF	-	-	TRBV28	TRBJ2-5
TGTGCCAGCAGCCAAGGACTGACTAGCGGGAGGGAAGATACGCAGTATTTT	CASSQGLTSGREDTQYF	-	TRBD2	TRBV14	TRBJ2-3
TGTGCCAGCAGCTTGTACCTCGCGGGCACTGAAGCTTTCTTT	CASSLYLAGTEAFF	-	-	TRBV5-8	TRBJ1-1
TGCGCCAGCAGCCAAGAGGCCAGGGCGGGAGCTGAAGCTTTCTTT	CASSQEARAGAEAFF	once	-	TRBV4-1	TRBJ1-1
TGCGCCAGCAGCTCCGGGACAGGGGAGGCCCAGGATCAGCCCCAGCATTTT	CASSSGTGEAQDQPQHF	-	TRBD1	TRBV5-1	TRBJ1-5
TGTGCCAGCAGCCAAAGGGGGACTGAAGCTTTCTTT	CASSQRGTEAFF	-	-	TRBV3-1/TRBV3-2	TRBJ1-1
TGCGCCAGCAGCCAAGTTTTGGGGACTAGTCACAATGAGCAGTTCTTC	CASSQVLGTSHNEQFF	-	TRBD2	TRBV4-1	TRBJ2-1
TGTGCCACCAGCTGGACAGGTGCCTACGAGCAGTACTTC	CATSWTGAYEQYF	-	TRBD1	TRBV15	TRBJ2-7
TGTGCCAGCAGGGCTAGGTCCCAAGACGAGCAGTACTTC	CASRARSQDEQYF	-	-	TRBV12-3/TRBV12-4	TRBJ2-7
TGTGCCAGCAGCTCTCGAGGACTAGCGGGTGCAACCTGGTACAATGAGCAGTTCTTC	CASSSRGLAGATWYNEQFF	-	TRBD2	TRBV7-9	TRBJ2-1
TGCGCCAGCAGCCAAGAGTGGGGACAGGGCTATGAGCAGTTCTTC	CASSQEWGQGYEQFF	-	TRBD1	TRBV4-3	TRBJ2-1
TGCGCCAGCAGCCAAGCCCAAACTAGTCGCGCTGAGCAGTTCTTC	CASSQAQTSRAEQFF	-	-	TRBV4-3	TRBJ2-1
TGTGCCACCAGCAGCACCGGAGGCAGGGGCAGTTTACACGAGCAGTACTTC	CATSSTGGRGSLHEQYF	-	-	TRBV15	TRBJ2-7
TGTGCCAGCAGTTTATTCCCAGGGTCGAGCAATCAGCCCCAGCATTTT	CASSLFPGSSNQPQHF	-	-	TRBV28	TRBJ1-5
TGTGCCTGGAGTATCTCAGGGTACACCTACGAGCAGTACTTC	CAWSISGYTYEQYF	-	-	TRBV30	TRBJ2-7
TGTGCCAGCAGCTATAGCGGGGCAGCCTACAATGAGCAGTTCTTC	CASSYSGAAYNEQFF	-	TRBD2	TRBV7-6	TRBJ2-1